These 13 T cell receptor beta chains came from one sample sequenced in a study of cytomegalovirus exposure and HLA in healthy donors (dated by TCRdb to between 2016 and 2019). The library was obtained by the immunoSEQ multiplex PCR assay. In its TCRdb copy, this immuneACCESS table keeps in-frame sequences only and misses some clones. Where compared with another copy, unresolved V genes explain less than half of these, and the others have no known cause. Present in this sample are some 73,000 clones, around 90% of which were seen just once. Together, the top ten hold roughly 3.8% of the sample. Source material: PBMCs. These receptors were taken from a woman aged 18-29 years in good health and CMV-seropositive.

In its sample, this clone was seen once. The V gene is TRBV19, the J gene TRBJ1-1; 9 nucleotides agree with TRBD1. In germline, CDR1 is LNHDA, CDR2 SQIVND (reference sequence). CDR3 length: 14 amino acids. Trimming took 7 bases from V and 5 from J; bases not matched to a gene: 8. The CDR3 is CASIPGQGRTEAFF. CDR3 nucleotide sequence: TGTGCCAGTATCCCTGGACAGGGGCGAACTGAAGCTTTCTTT.

The rearrangement joins TRBV19 to TRBJ2-7, with D perhaps TRBD2 (5 bases). Germline values: CDR1 LNHDA, CDR2 SQIVND (reference sequence). The V end lost 6 bases, the J end lost 6 bases, and 12 bases lay between the germline ends. This CDR3 is built from 12 residues. In DNA form, the CDR3 reads TGTGCCAGTAGCGACTACAGCTTCGAGCAGTACTTC. It encodes CASSDYSFEQYF.

The table lists this clone with a count of one. The V call is TRBV7-9, the J call TRBJ2-1, with TRBD2 identical over 10 bases. This CDR3 is 15 amino acids long. From germline, CDR1 is SEHNR and CDR2 FQNEAQ (reference sequence). Trimming at V came to 5 bases and at J to 2 bases, leaving 3 bases not matched to a gene. CDR3: CASSRLAGAYNEQFF. In nucleotides, the CDR3 is TGTGCCAGCAGCCGCCTAGCGGGGGCCTACAATGAGCAGTTCTTC.

This clone was detected only once. The CDR3: CASRPNWLVVGGTDTQYF. For the CDR3, the DNA is TGTGCCAGCAGACCTAACTGGTTGGTCGTAGGGGGCACAGATACGCAGTATTTT. This sequence joins TRBV7-9 and TRBJ2-3; D is possibly TRBD1 (5 bases). This CDR3 region has 18 residues. Germline CDR1 and CDR2: SEHNR and FQNEAQ (reference sequence). Between the trimmed V and J ends, which lost 6 bases and 1 base, there was a span of 23 bases.

This clone was picked up one time. The chain couples TRBV5-5 to TRBJ2-1; D possibly corresponds to TRBD2 (5 bases). Germline lookup yields CDR1 SGHKS and CDR2 YYEKEE (reference sequence). The CDR3 contains 15 residues. The germline V and J ends were trimmed by 0 bases and 2 bases, with 9 bases remaining between them. CDR3: CASSLGGITYNEQFF. The CDR3 DNA sequence: TGTGCCAGCAGCTTGGGAGGGATCACCTACAATGAGCAGTTCTTC.

The J gene is TRBJ2-7, the V gene TRBV19; 7 nucleotides agree with TRBD2. This CDR3 has 15 residues. Germline values: CDR1 LNHDA, CDR2 SQIVND (reference sequence). J lost 0 bases, V lost 3 bases, and 5 bases had no gene match. CDR3: CASSISSGPSYEQYF. The CDR3 DNA sequence: TGTGCCAGTAGTATTTCTAGCGGACCCTCCTACGAGCAGTACTTC.

The V and J genes are TRBV7-9 and TRBJ2-5; 10 bases match TRBD1. V shed 4 bases, J shed 2 bases, and the junction held 7 bases outside the gene matches. This CDR3 has 16 residues. The germline V gene has CDR1 SEHNR and CDR2 FQNEAQ (reference sequence). CDR3 sequence: CASSSWGQGRQETQYF. The CDR3 DNA reads TGTGCCAGCAGCTCTTGGGGACAGGGGCGTCAAGAGACCCAGTACTTC.

This clone was found once. V gene TRBV30 combines with J gene TRBJ1-1, with D possibly being TRBD1 (5 bases). The CDR3 loop spans 14 amino acids. V gave up 4 bases and J gave up 5 bases, with 17 bases separating them. The germline V gene has CDR1 GTSNPN and CDR2 SVGIG (reference sequence). CDR3 in DNA: TGTGCCTGGATATCAGGGCTCTGGGATACTGAAGCTTTCTTT. It specifies CAWISGLWDTEAFF. Looking up the rest from reference TRBV30 and TRBJ1-1 gives the full variable domain: SQTIHQWPATLVQPVGSPLSLECTVEGTSNPNLYWYRQAAGRGLQLLFYSVGIGQISSEVPQNLSASRPQDRQFILSSKKLLLSDSGFYLCAWISGLWDTEAFFGQGTRLTVV.

V gene TRBV30 combines with J gene TRBJ1-1; no reliable D call. In germline, CDR1 is GTSNPN, CDR2 SVGIG (reference sequence). This CDR3 spans 13 amino acids. V was clipped by 0 bases and J by 1 base, with 6 bases between them. The CDR3 is CAWSVRRNTEAFF. In nucleotides, the CDR3 is TGTGCCTGGAGTGTACGTAGGAACACTGAAGCTTTCTTT. Together with reference TRBV30 and TRBJ1-1, the CDR3 gives the full variable domain: SQTIHQWPATLVQPVGSPLSLECTVEGTSNPNLYWYRQAAGRGLQLLFYSVGIGQISSEVPQNLSASRPQDRQFILSSKKLLLSDSGFYLCAWSVRRNTEAFFGQGTRLTVV.

V and J are TRBV5-4 and TRBJ2-3; 10 bases align to TRBD2. This CDR3 spans 19 amino acids. In germline, CDR1 is SGHNT, CDR2 YYREEE (reference sequence). The J segment lost 3 bases and the V segment lost 0 bases, leaving 13 bases of the junction unmatched. The CDR3 loop is CASSLADGGQLAGTDTQYF. Written as DNA, the CDR3 is TGTGCCAGCAGCTTGGCCGACGGGGGACAACTAGCGGGAACAGATACGCAGTATTTT.

V is TRBV19 and J is TRBJ2-3; possibly TRBD2 for D (5 bases). Germline V gene sequence: CDR1 LNHDA, CDR2 SQIVND (reference sequence). This CDR3 comprises 14 residues. V lost 1 base and J lost 7, with 12 bases in between. The CDR3 loop is CASSIVAGPHTQYF. CDR3 DNA sequence: TGTGCCAGTAGTATAGTGGCGGGTCCACATACGCAGTATTTT.

For the CDR3, the DNA is TGTGCCAGCAGCTTAGTACAGGGCCTTGGAACTGAAGCTTTCTTT. It codes for CASSLVQGLGTEAFF. V gene TRBV7-8 combines with J gene TRBJ1-1, with D possibly matching TRBD1 (6 bases). CDR3 length equals 15 residues. Trimming shortened V by 1 base and J by 5 bases, and 14 bases separated the two germline ends. Germline V gene sequence: CDR1 SGHVS, CDR2 FQNEAQ.

This rearrangement joins TRBV27 to TRBJ1-2, with 7 bases lining up with TRBD1. The germline V gene encodes CDR1 MNHEY and CDR2 SMNVEV (reference sequence). The CDR3 loop spans 13 amino acids. V lost 3 bases, J lost 6 bases, and 4 bases stayed unmatched. This CDR3 is CASSLLGGDGYTF. The CDR3 DNA is TGTGCCAGCAGTTTGCTAGGGGGCGATGGCTACACCTTC.